The 20 T cell receptor beta chains reported below all come from one sample, sequenced in a study of identical twins. TCRdb used MiXCR to reprocess the 5' RACE reads, holding one entry per CDR3 protein. The sample contains more than 1.5 million distinct CDR3 sequences, about 30% of which appear only once. The specimen sequenced was cord blood. Receptor source: a newborn girl in good health.

This clonotype was recorded a few times. The chain recombines TRBV6-4 with TRBJ2-5; D not certain. The CDR3 has 15 residues. CDR1 and CDR2 from the germline V gene are MRHNA and SNTAGT. The germline V and J ends were trimmed by 2 bases and 5 bases, with 15 bases remaining between them. CDR3 DNA: TGTGCCAGCAGTGACCCGCTCCTAGTACGGGAGACCCAGTACTTC. Protein: CASSDPLLVRETQYF.

The chain combines TRBV7-9 with TRBJ1-2, with D possibly matching TRBD1 (5 bases). Per the germline V gene, CDR1 is SEHNR and CDR2 is FQNEAQ (reference sequence). Between the trimmed V and J ends, which lost 9 bases and 5 bases, there was a span of 13 bases. The CDR3 runs 12 residues. CDR3 amino acids: CASTRGKYGYTF. DNA for the CDR3: TGTGCCAGTACTAGGGGAAAATATGGCTACACCTTC.

The V and J genes are TRBV25-1 and TRBJ1-3; 8 nucleotides line up with TRBD1. Per the germline V gene, CDR1 is MGHDK and CDR2 is SYGVNS. The CDR3 has 15 residues. J was trimmed by 4 bases and V by 5 bases; bases with no gene match: 7. This CDR3 is CASSPTGAKGNTIYF. CDR3 DNA: TGTGCCAGCAGTCCGACAGGGGCGAAGGGAAACACCATATATTTT.

This clonotype has at least ten counts. The chain couples TRBV28 to TRBJ2-5; D ambiguous. Trimming pared 1 base from V and 4 bases from J, leaving 7 bases between. This CDR3 has 13 amino acids. Germline V lookup: CDR1 MDHEN, CDR2 SYDVKM. Here the CDR3 reads CASSLFFRETQYF. The CDR3, as DNA: TGTGCCAGCAGTTTATTCTTTCGAGAGACCCAGTACTTC.

This clonotype was observed a handful of times. V usage is TRBV7-2 and J usage is TRBJ2-7, with 8 bases fitting TRBD2. After removal of 5 bases from V and 3 bases from J, the junction contained 9 bases not matched to a gene. The CDR3 runs 15 residues. Germline CDR1 is SGHTA and CDR2 is FQGNSA. The CDR3 DNA reads TGTGCCAGCAGCGAGTCCGGACTAGCCTACTACGAGCAGTACTTC. This gives the protein CASSESGLAYYEQYF.

The chain joins TRBV27 to TRBJ1-2; D is perhaps TRBD1 (5 bases). The CDR3 totals 14 residues. V lost 5 bases and J 5 bases, leaving 15 bases between the germline ends. CDR1 MNHEY and CDR2 SMNVEV come from the germline V gene (reference sequence). The CDR3, as DNA: TGTGCCAGCAGTCCAGCCACGGGACCGTATGGCTACACCTTC. It encodes CASSPATGPYGYTF.

This clonotype was detected only a few times. The chain joins TRBV7-2 to TRBJ2-3, with D perhaps TRBD1 (6 bases). The CDR3 extends over 17 amino acids. V lost 6 bases and J lost 2, with 21 bases in between. Germline V gene lookup returns CDR1 SGHTA and CDR2 FQGNSA. CDR3 amino acids: CASRIPGGGGHTDTQYF. In nucleotides, the CDR3 is TGTGCCAGCAGGATTCCTGGTGGGGGCGGACACACAGATACGCAGTATTTT. Full variable domain (remainder filled in from reference TRBV7-2 and TRBJ2-3): GAGVSQSPSNKVTEKGKDVELRCDPISGHTALYWYRQSLGQGLEFLIYFQGNSAPDKSGLPSDRFSAERTGGSVSTLTIQRTQQEDSAVYLCASRIPGGGGHTDTQYFGPGTRLTVL.

This clonotype was recorded many times. The V gene is TRBV7-9, the J gene TRBJ2-1; D gene ambiguous. The CDR3 consists of 15 residues. V was clipped by 7 bases and J by 0 bases, with 13 bases between them. The V gene's germline CDR1 is SEHNR and CDR2 FQNEAQ (reference sequence). In nucleotides, the CDR3 is TGTGCCAGCACCTTTCCAGCGAGCTCCTACAATGAGCAGTTCTTC. This translates into CASTFPASSYNEQFF.

The rearrangement uses TRBV12-3 or TRBV12-4 and TRBJ1-2, with D uncertain. V was shortened by 5 bases and J by 7 bases, with 17 bases between the two germline ends. The CDR3 runs 14 residues. The CDR3 loop is CASSPGVPSGGYTF. Written as DNA, the CDR3 is TGTGCCAGCAGTCCTGGGGTTCCCTCAGGTGGCTACACCTTC.

The table lists this clonotype with a few counts. This chain links TRBV28 with TRBJ2-7; TRBD1 is a possible D gene (5 bases). This CDR3 has 15 amino acids. The germline V and J ends were trimmed by 1 base and 3 bases, with 13 bases remaining between them. CDR1 and CDR2 (germline): MDHEN, SYDVKM. The CDR3 spells CASSLYRPLLYEQYF. DNA of the CDR3: TGTGCCAGCAGTTTATACAGGCCCCTTCTCTACGAGCAGTACTTC.

This clonotype was detected only a few times. This sequence joins TRBV2 and TRBJ2-3, with 7 bases identical to TRBD2. This CDR3 spans 16 amino acids. Germline lookup yields CDR1 SNHLY and CDR2 FYNNEI. Unmatched junction bases numbered 5, after V lost 1 base and J lost 1 base. Here the CDR3 reads CASSEEKTSRTDTQYF. CDR3 nucleotide sequence: TGTGCCAGCAGTGAAGAGAAGACTAGCCGCACAGATACGCAGTATTTT.

This sequence joins TRBV20-1 and TRBJ1-5, with D possibly matching TRBD1 (5 bases). Looked up from germline, CDR1 is DFQATT and CDR2 is SNEGSKA (reference sequence). The CDR3 consists of 14 residues. The V end lost 5 bases, the J end lost 0 bases, and 11 bases lay between the germline ends. CDR3 nucleotide sequence: TGCAGTGCTGGACCGACAGATAGCAATCAGCCCCAGCATTTT. It yields the protein CSAGPTDSNQPQHF.

The chain is built from TRBV5-4 and TRBJ1-1; 10 nucleotides line up with TRBD1. Looked up from germline, CDR1 is SGHNT and CDR2 is YYREEE (reference sequence). V trimming: 4 bases; J trimming: 5 bases; junction bases outside the gene matches: 8. This CDR3 comprises 15 residues. CDR3 sequence: CASSVSGTGVTEAFF. The DNA for the CDR3 is TGTGCCAGCAGCGTTTCAGGGACAGGGGTGACTGAAGCTTTCTTT.

In this sample, this clonotype turned up many times. CDR3 protein: CASSLDRPQETQYF. The CDR3 nucleotides read TGCGCCAGCAGCTTGGACAGGCCCCAAGAGACCCAGTACTTC. The chain joins TRBV5-1 to TRBJ2-5, with D possibly TRBD1 on 5 matching bases. Germline loops: CDR1 SGHRS, CDR2 YFSETQ. The CDR3 has 14 amino acids. Trimming removed 0 bases at V and 1 base at J, with 7 bases between. Full variable domain (rest looked up from reference TRBV5-1 and TRBJ2-5): KAGVTQTPRYLIKTRGQQVTLSCSPISGHRSVSWYQQTPGQGLQFLFEYFSETQRNKGNFPGRFSGRQFSNSRSEMNVSTLELGDSALYLCASSLDRPQETQYFGPGTRLLVL.

This clonotype turned up a few times. The chain employs TRBV24-1 and TRBJ2-3, with D maybe TRBD1 (5 bases). V gave up 2 bases and J gave up 1 base, with 12 bases separating them. The germline V gene encodes CDR1 KGHDR and CDR2 SFDVKD. The CDR3 length is 16 residues. For the CDR3, the DNA is TGTGCCACCAGTGATTCAGGGTGGAAAGGCACAGATACGCAGTATTTT. Translation gives CATSDSGWKGTDTQYF.

This clonotype appeared a single time. Germline and junction disagree at one end, which may indicate a read error. The V and J genes are TRBV6-6 and TRBJ2-7; D not resolved. The CDR3 spans 14 residues. Germline V gene sequence: CDR1 MNHNY, CDR2 SVGAGI (reference sequence). The CDR3 protein is CAGSYGLGSYEQYF. For the CDR3, the DNA is TGTGCCGGCAGTTACGGCCTAGGCTCCTACGAGCAGTACTTC.

The rearrangement links TRBV6-6 to TRBJ1-4; D is ambiguous. The CDR3 extends over 14 amino acids. V lost 5 bases and J lost 0, with 7 bases in between. CDR1 is MNHNY and CDR2 is SVGAGI in the germline V gene (reference sequence). Here the CDR3 reads CASSVRPTNEKLFF. The DNA for the CDR3 is TGTGCCAGCAGTGTCAGGCCAACTAATGAAAAACTGTTTTTT.

The V call is TRBV6-1, the J call TRBJ2-1, with 13 positions matching TRBD2. This CDR3 region has 18 residues. The germline V gene encodes CDR1 MNHNS and CDR2 SASEGT. Trimming cost V 7 bases and J 4 bases; bases outside gene matches: 13. The CDR3 region is CASTPGLAGDTYYNEQFF. CDR3 DNA: TGTGCCAGCACCCCCGGACTAGCGGGGGACACCTATTACAATGAGCAGTTCTTC.

V is TRBV20-1 and J is TRBJ2-3; D not certain. Looked up from germline, CDR1 is DFQATT and CDR2 is SNEGSKA (reference sequence). The CDR3 loop spans 14 amino acids. The V gene lost 0 bases and the J gene lost 4 bases, with 11 bases spanning the gap. The CDR3 loop reads CSARDLLDPDTQYF. As DNA, the CDR3 is TGCAGTGCTAGAGATCTCCTAGATCCAGATACGCAGTATTTT.

This sequence joins TRBV6-6 and TRBJ1-6; TRBD1 is a possible D gene (6 bases). Per the germline V gene, CDR1 is MNHNY and CDR2 is SVGAGI (reference sequence). The CDR3 consists of 15 residues. With 2 bases removed from V and 8 bases from J, the gap between germline ends came to 13 bases. CDR3 sequence (DNA): TGTGCCAGCAGTTACCGTACAGGGAGGGATTCACCCCTCCACTTT. Its translation is CASSYRTGRDSPLHF.